This TCR beta chain was documented in a study of blood T cell repertoires in COVID-19. Clones were sequenced by immunoSEQ multiplex PCR, and TCRdb holds only the in-frame ones, with some missing. The sample holds some 88,000 clones, about 89% seen once. The sequence derives from a human donor with active COVID-19. The donor label of this sample is uncertain. The specimen was peripheral blood.

The CDR3 region is CATSEGAGANVLTF. The DNA for the CDR3 is TGTGCCACCAGTGAAGGGGCTGGGGCCAACGTCCTGACTTTC. V and J are TRBV24-1 and TRBJ2-6, with D maybe TRBD1 (5 bases). The CDR3 sequence is 14 residues long. Germline V gives CDR1 KGHDR, CDR2 SFDVKD. Trimming stripped 4 bases from V and 2 bases from J, with 5 bases between.